A single sample is the source of the 17 T cell receptor beta chains below, sequenced in a study of a mutant IDH1 vaccine in newly diagnosed glioma. TCRdb keeps only in-frame clones here, not all; method: immunoSEQ multiplex PCR. The data contain about 85,000 clones, roughly 89% of them singletons. These TCRs are of unknown antigen specificity. Time point reported: week 47, end of study. A single vaccine dose contained 300 ug of mutant IDH1 20-mer peptide, and topical imiquimod was used with it. The material was PBMCs, obtained from a glioma patient whose treatment included an IDH1 peptide vaccine. These receptor sequences come from a woman aged 45-59 years with glioma.

The genes are TRBV4-1 and TRBJ2-5, with 9 bases matching TRBD1. The length of the CDR3 is 16 residues. The trim removed 4 bases at V and 1 base at J, leaving 7 bases unmatched. Germline V lookup: CDR1 MGHRA, CDR2 YSYEKL. CDR3 DNA sequence: TGCGCCAGCAGCCCTGGGACAGGGCAACCCCAAGAGACCCAGTACTTC. It encodes CASSPGTGQPQETQYF.

The chain joins TRBV7-9 to TRBJ1-4; no definite D call. The CDR3 is made up of 14 amino acids. Germline CDR1 reads SEHNR; CDR2 reads FQNEAQ (reference sequence). The ends were cut back, 0 bases at V and 7 bases at J, with 9 bases in the middle. The CDR3 DNA sequence: TGTGCCAGCAGCTTAGCTTCGGCAGCTGAAAAACTGTTTTTT. Its translation: CASSLASAAEKLFF. Variable domain in full (rest from reference TRBV7-9 and TRBJ1-4): DTGVSQNPRHKITKRGQNVTFRCDPISEHNRLYWYRQTLGQGPEFLTYFQNEAQLEKSRLLSDRFSAERPKGSFSTLEIQRTEQGDSAMYLCASSLASAAEKLFFGSGTQLSVL.

As concerns this clone: The junction departs from the called germline gene at one end, perhaps through a read error. The chain joins TRBV7-7 to TRBJ1-2; no firm D call. Germline CDR1 reads SSHAT; CDR2 reads FNYEAQ (reference sequence). The length of the CDR3 is 14 residues. CDR3 coding DNA: TGTGCTAGCAGCTACGAGAAGGACGCTGGCGGCTACACCTTC. This codes for CASSYEKDAGGYTF.

V gene TRBV2 combines with J gene TRBJ2-6; 8 nucleotides match TRBD1. J was trimmed by 0 bases and V by 6 bases; bases with no gene match: 10. CDR3 length: 18 amino acids. Germline CDR1 and CDR2: SNHLY and FYNNEI. The CDR3 spells CASRASGQVRSGANVLTF. For the CDR3, the DNA is TGTGCCAGCAGAGCTTCGGGACAGGTGCGCTCTGGGGCCAACGTCCTGACTTTC. The full variable domain, rest sourced from reference TRBV2 and TRBJ2-6, is EPEVTQTPSHQVTQMGQEVILRCVPISNHLYFYWYRQILGQKVEFLVSFYNNEISEKSEIFDDQFSVERPDGSNFTLKIRSTKLEDSAMYFCASRASGQVRSGANVLTFGAGSRLTVL.

This sequence joins TRBV7-2 and TRBJ1-4; 8 bases agree with TRBD1. This CDR3 has 14 residues. The V gene's germline CDR1 is SGHTA and CDR2 FQGNSA. The V gene end was trimmed by 5 bases and the J gene end by 5 bases; junction bases not matched to a gene: 4. Here the CDR3 DNA reads TGTGCCAGCAGCCCAGACAGGGGCAATGAAAAACTGTTTTTT. This sequence encodes CASSPDRGNEKLFF. Variable domain in full (rest from reference TRBV7-2 and TRBJ1-4): GAGVSQSPSNKVTEKGKDVELRCDPISGHTALYWYRQSLGQGLEFLIYFQGNSAPDKSGLPSDRFSAERTGGSVSTLTIQRTQQEDSAVYLCASSPDRGNEKLFFGSGTQLSVL.

The rearrangement uses TRBV5-6 and TRBJ1-1; maybe TRBD1 (5 bases). Germline assignment: CDR1 SGHDT and CDR2 YYEEEE. The V end lost 0 bases, the J end lost 11 bases, and 17 bases lay between the germline ends. The CDR3 has 14 amino acids. The CDR3 DNA sequence: TGTGCCAGCAGCTTGGCCGGGAGAGGGGTTTCGGCTTTCTTT. It translates to CASSLAGRGVSAFF.

This clone was observed a single time. The chain employs TRBV30 and TRBJ1-5; D might be TRBD1 (5 bases). Germline V CDR1 and CDR2: GTSNPN, SVGIG (reference sequence). The CDR3 has 13 amino acids. With 3 bases removed from V and 7 bases from J, the gap between germline ends came to 13 bases. The DNA of the CDR3 is TGTGCCTGGAGCTTCGGGGGGAAACAGCCCCAGCATTTT. Translation: CAWSFGGKQPQHF. The full variable domain, with the rest looked up from reference TRBV30 and TRBJ1-5, is SQTIHQWPATLVQPVGSPLSLECTVEGTSNPNLYWYRQAAGRGLQLLFYSVGIGQISSEVPQNLSASRPQDRQFILSSKKLLLSDSGFYLCAWSFGGKQPQHFGDGTRLSIL.

This clone appeared a single time. The rearrangement uses TRBV11-2 and TRBJ1-2, with TRBD1 identical over 8 bases. J gave up 7 bases and V 1 base, and 5 bases lay outside the gene matches. Germline CDR1 reads SGHAT; CDR2 reads FQNNGV. The CDR3 consists of 14 residues. CDR3 residues: CASSLGGQVAGYTF. CDR3 DNA sequence: TGTGCCAGCAGCTTAGGGGGACAGGTAGCTGGCTACACCTTC.

This clone was detected once. The V call is TRBV10-3, the J call TRBJ2-5; 8 bases match TRBD2. The CDR3 extends over 13 amino acids. Germline V lookup: CDR1 ENHRY, CDR2 SYGVKD. Trimming took 6 bases from V and 2 from J; bases not matched to a gene: 2. In DNA form, the CDR3 reads TGTGCCATCAGCACTAGCGGACAAGAGACCCAGTACTTC. Its translation: CAISTSGQETQYF.

The J gene is TRBJ1-1, the V gene TRBV2; 12 positions match TRBD1. CDR1 is SNHLY, CDR2 FYNNEI, per germline. Germline trimming cut 4 bases from V and 5 bases from J; bases unmatched to any gene: 5. This CDR3 comprises 15 residues. This CDR3 is CASSGGQGATTEAFF. For the CDR3, the DNA is TGTGCCAGCAGTGGGGGACAGGGGGCAACGACTGAAGCTTTCTTT.

The CDR3 bases are TGTGCCAGCAGCCAAGAACACTATGGCTACACCTTC. Protein: CASSQEHYGYTF. This rearrangement joins TRBV4-2 to TRBJ1-2; D is unclear. The CDR3 covers 12 residues. Germline V gives CDR1 LGHNA, CDR2 YNFKEQ. Trimming took off 0 bases at V and 3 bases at J, with 2 bases between the two ends.

V is TRBV5-1 and J is TRBJ1-2, with 7 bases identical to TRBD1. The germline V gene encodes CDR1 SGHRS and CDR2 YFSETQ. The CDR3 is made up of 13 amino acids. The V gene end was trimmed by 0 bases and the J gene end by 8 bases; junction bases not matched to a gene: 4. This chain's CDR3 is CASSLGLQGGYTF. Here the CDR3 DNA reads TGCGCCAGCAGCTTGGGGCTACAGGGGGGCTACACCTTC.

The chain employs TRBV19 and TRBJ2-7, with D possibly called TRBD1 or TRBD2 (5 bases each). Trimming cost V 4 bases and J 7 bases, with 17 bases left between them. The CDR3 length is 14 residues. Germline V gives CDR1 LNHDA, CDR2 SQIVND (reference sequence). This CDR3 is CASSTSGTHGEQYF. CDR3 sequence (DNA): TGTGCCAGTAGTACCTCCGGGACCCACGGGGAGCAGTACTTC.

The rearrangement uses TRBV7-9 and TRBJ1-1; possibly TRBD1 for D (5 bases). The germline V gene encodes CDR1 SEHNR and CDR2 FQNEAQ (reference sequence). The CDR3 has 13 residues. Trimming left V 5 bases short and J 5 bases short, with 12 bases between. CDR3 sequence: CASSVEGDTEAFF. The DNA of the CDR3 is TGTGCCAGCAGCGTAGAAGGGGATACTGAAGCTTTCTTT.

The chain combines TRBV11-2 with TRBJ2-7; either TRBD1 or TRBD2 may supply D (5 bases each). Germline V gives CDR1 SGHAT, CDR2 FQNNGV. CDR3 length equals 15 residues. V was pared by 0 bases and J by 3 bases, with 12 bases between. CDR3 sequence: CASSLDWGRSYEQYF. The CDR3 DNA is TGTGCCAGCAGCTTAGATTGGGGGAGAAGCTACGAGCAGTACTTC. Full variable domain (outside the CDR3, taken from reference TRBV11-2 and TRBJ2-7): EAGVAQSPRYKIIEKRQSVAFWCNPISGHATLYWYQQILGQGPKLLIQFQNNGVVDDSQLPKDRFSAERLKGVDSTLKIQPAKLEDSAVYLCASSLDWGRSYEQYFGPGTRLTVT.

The rearrangement joins TRBV11-3 to TRBJ2-1, with 11 nucleotides matching TRBD2. The ends lost 1 base at V and 5 bases at J; junction bases unmatched: 1. The CDR3 totals 15 residues. Germline V gives CDR1 SGHNT, CDR2 YENEEA. The CDR3 region is CASSLVAGGNNEQFF. CDR3 DNA sequence: TGTGCCAGCAGCTTAGTAGCGGGAGGGAACAATGAGCAGTTCTTC.

The rearrangement uses TRBV30 and TRBJ1-4; unclear D gene. The CDR3 contains 14 residues. Germline CDR1 reads GTSNPN; CDR2 reads SVGIG (reference sequence). V shed 0 bases and J shed 4 bases, with 9 bases lying between them. CDR3 sequence (DNA): TGTGCCTGGAGTGTTTGGACTCGTAATGAAAAACTGTTTTTT. Its translation is CAWSVWTRNEKLFF.